The 16 T cell receptor beta chains below were found in one sample sequenced in a study of blood T cell repertoires in COVID-19 (dated by TCRdb to about 2020). Receptor libraries were prepared by the immunoSEQ multiplex PCR assay. The source is immuneACCESS, and TCRdb retained only in-frame sequences with V and J called. Part of the clones is not carried over; for the studies checked, unresolved V genes explain less than half of this, and the remainder is unexplained. This sample is represented by 75,000 to 100,000 clones; 81% of them were singletons. Approximately 4.5% of the sample rests with the top ten. The sequencing input was peripheral blood. The receptors shown here come from a man aged 55 to 70 with acute or convalescent COVID-19.

This chain links TRBV6-5 with TRBJ1-6, with 7 bases lining up with TRBD1. The CDR3 length is 14 residues. Germline loops: CDR1 MNHEY, CDR2 SVGAGI. The V gene end was trimmed by 8 bases and the J gene end by 3 bases; junction bases not matched to a gene: 4. The CDR3 loop reads CASCRDSYNSPLHF. For the CDR3, the DNA is TGTGCCAGCTGCCGGGACAGCTATAATTCACCCCTCCACTTT.

V and J are TRBV5-8 and TRBJ2-7; 8 positions agree with TRBD1. Unmatched junction bases numbered 10, after V lost 3 bases and J lost 2 bases. The CDR3 covers 16 residues. Germline V gene data show CDR1 as SGHTS and CDR2 as YDEGEE. Here the CDR3 reads CASSYRQGTGAYEQYF. The CDR3 bases are TGTGCCAGCAGCTACCGGCAGGGGACAGGAGCCTACGAGCAGTACTTC. Variable domain in full (rest from reference TRBV5-8 and TRBJ2-7): EAGVTQSPTHLIKTRGQQATLRCSPISGHTSVYWYQQALGLGLQFLLWYDEGEERNRGNFPPRFSGRQFPNYSSELNVNALELEDSALYLCASSYRQGTGAYEQYFGPGTRLTVT.

This clone was detected only once. The rearrangement links TRBV6-5 to TRBJ1-4; D call uncertain. The CDR3 has 14 residues. Trimming removed 6 bases at V and 8 bases at J, with 16 bases between. CDR1 is MNHEY and CDR2 is SVGAGI in the germline V gene. The CDR3, as DNA: TGTGCCAGCAGGGAGACGGCGGTTGGGGAAAAACTGTTTTTT. It codes for CASRETAVGEKLFF.

This rearrangement joins TRBV28 to TRBJ1-5; D remains ambiguous. The CDR3 length is 12 residues. Germline V CDR1 and CDR2: MDHEN, SYDVKM. The V end lost 4 bases, the J end lost 9 bases, and 10 bases lay between the germline ends. In nucleotides, the CDR3 is TGTGCCAGCAGTTCCCTTGTAGCGCCCCAGCATTTT. Translated: CASSSLVAPQHF.

Comments on this clone: The same CDR3 is also encoded by other DNA sequences in this sample. V and J are TRBV7-3 and TRBJ1-1; D unclear. This CDR3 spans 13 amino acids. CDR1 and CDR2 from the germline V gene are SGHTA and FQGTGA. Trimming pared 2 bases from V and 0 bases from J, leaving 4 bases between. The DNA of the CDR3 is TGTGCCAGCAGCTTAGAGGTGAACACTGAAGCTTTCTTT. This encodes CASSLEVNTEAFF.

The rearrangement uses TRBV6-4 and TRBJ1-4, with 7 positions matching TRBD1. J was trimmed by 2 bases and V by 6 bases; bases with no gene match: 15. CDR1 is MRHNA, CDR2 SNTAGT, per germline. The CDR3 is 18 amino acids. CDR3 in amino acids: CASRPAPRGQETNEKLFF. The CDR3 coding sequence is TGTGCCAGCAGACCAGCTCCTAGGGGGCAGGAGACTAATGAAAAACTGTTTTTT.

The V call is TRBV5-1, the J call TRBJ1-6; 10 bases map to TRBD1. The germline gives CDR1 SGHRS, CDR2 YFSETQ. This CDR3 contains 16 residues. The V and J ends lost 0 bases and 9 bases, in that order; junction bases with no gene match: 6. CDR3 amino acids: CASSLEGTGVSSPLHF. The CDR3 DNA sequence: TGCGCCAGCAGCTTGGAAGGGACAGGGGTCAGTTCACCCCTCCACTTT. Using reference TRBV5-1 and TRBJ1-6 for the parts outside the CDR3, the full variable domain is KAGVTQTPRYLIKTRGQQVTLSCSPISGHRSVSWYQQTPGQGLQFLFEYFSETQRNKGNFPGRFSGRQFSNSRSEMNVSTLELGDSALYLCASSLEGTGVSSPLHFGNGTRLTVT.

Here the CDR3 reads CASSEAERNQPQHF. CDR3 sequence (DNA): TGTGCCAGCAGCGAAGCGGAAAGAAATCAGCCCCAGCATTTT. This chain joins TRBV7-8 and TRBJ1-5; D unclear. This CDR3 is built from 14 residues. V lost 5 bases and J lost 4, with 12 bases in between. In germline, CDR1 is SGHVS, CDR2 FQNEAQ.

V and J are TRBV6-2 or TRBV6-3 and TRBJ2-3, with D possibly matching TRBD2 (5 bases). This CDR3 spans 15 amino acids. Germline lookup yields CDR1 MNHEY and CDR2 SVGEGT. V lost 2 bases and J lost 3, with 12 bases in between. CDR3 in DNA: TGTGCCAGCAGTTACGGCGAGGGTTCTACAGATACGCAGTATTTT. Its translation is CASSYGEGSTDTQYF.

The rearrangement links TRBV18 to TRBJ2-5; 7 nucleotides align to TRBD2. This CDR3 comprises 14 residues. CDR1 and CDR2 from the germline V gene are KGHSH and LQKENI. Trimming took 3 bases from V and 5 from J; bases not matched to a gene: 6. CDR3 sequence: CASSPLNGGETQYF. The CDR3, as DNA: TGTGCCAGCTCACCCCTGAACGGGGGGGAGACCCAGTACTTC.

The chain has TRBV9 and TRBJ2-4, with D maybe TRBD1 (6 bases). V was shortened by 0 bases and J by 5 bases, with 9 bases between the two germline ends. CDR1 is SGDLS, CDR2 YYNGEE, per germline. There are 14 residues in the CDR3. CDR3 coding DNA: TGTGCCAGCAGCGTAGGGGGGCGCGAAAACATTCAGTACTTC. Amino acid sequence: CASSVGGRENIQYF.

The V gene is TRBV7-9, the J gene TRBJ1-2; a possible D gene is TRBD1 (5 bases). Germline CDR1 and CDR2: SEHNR and FQNEAQ (reference sequence). V was pared by 5 bases and J by 5 bases, with 18 bases between. The CDR3 runs 15 residues. CDR3 sequence reads: CASSRATDSAYGYTF. CDR3 bases: TGTGCCAGCAGCCGGGCTACTGACAGCGCATATGGCTACACCTTC.

The rearrangement joins TRBV10-3 to TRBJ2-1; 13 bases are shared with TRBD2. The germline V gene encodes CDR1 ENHRY and CDR2 SYGVKD. The CDR3 length is 15 residues. Germline trimming cut 7 bases from V and 12 bases from J; bases unmatched to any gene: 12. The CDR3 nucleotides read TGTGCCATCACCTCGGGACTAGCGGGGAGTTTCGGGCAGTTCTTC. Its translation is CAITSGLAGSFGQFF.

The CDR3 region is CASSYGLANSYEQYF. DNA of the CDR3: TGTGCCAGCAGTTACGGACTAGCGAACTCCTACGAGCAGTACTTC. This chain links TRBV6-6 with TRBJ2-7; 9 nucleotides match TRBD2. The germline V gene has CDR1 MNHNY and CDR2 SVGAGI (reference sequence). The junction had 2 bases not matched to a gene; V was cut back by 2 bases and J by 0 bases. This CDR3 contains 15 residues.

The chain links TRBV15 to TRBJ2-5, with 10 bases identical to TRBD2. V gave up 1 base and J gave up 3 bases; unmatched junction bases: 8. This CDR3 is built from 17 residues. Germline V gene sequence: CDR1 LNHNV, CDR2 YYDKDF (reference sequence). The CDR3 bases are TGTGCCACCAGCAGAGGTGGGACCGGGACTAGCGAAGAGACCCAGTACTTC. It translates to CATSRGGTGTSEETQYF.

The DNA of the CDR3 is TGTGCCAGCAGCTTAGACGGGTACTCTGGAAACACCATATATTTT. This gives the protein CASSLDGYSGNTIYF. This rearrangement joins TRBV7-2 to TRBJ1-3; D remains unclear. In germline, CDR1 is SGHTA, CDR2 FQGNSA. The CDR3 spans 15 residues. The V and J ends lost 1 base and 0 bases respectively, with 7 bases between them.